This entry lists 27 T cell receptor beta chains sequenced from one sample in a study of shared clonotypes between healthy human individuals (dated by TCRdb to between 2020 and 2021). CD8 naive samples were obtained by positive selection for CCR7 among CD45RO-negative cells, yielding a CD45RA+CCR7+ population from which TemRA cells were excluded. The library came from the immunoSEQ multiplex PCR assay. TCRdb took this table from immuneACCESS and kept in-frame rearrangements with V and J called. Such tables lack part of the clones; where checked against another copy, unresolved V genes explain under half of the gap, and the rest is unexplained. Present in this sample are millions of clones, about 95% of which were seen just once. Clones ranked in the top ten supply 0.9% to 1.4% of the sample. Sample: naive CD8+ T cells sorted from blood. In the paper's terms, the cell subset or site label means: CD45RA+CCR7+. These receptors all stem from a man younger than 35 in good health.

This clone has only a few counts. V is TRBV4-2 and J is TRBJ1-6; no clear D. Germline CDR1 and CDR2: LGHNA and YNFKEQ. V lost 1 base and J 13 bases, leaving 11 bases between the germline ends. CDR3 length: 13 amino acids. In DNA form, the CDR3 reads TGTGCCAGCAGCCAAGGGCTTGGCGCTCCCCTCCACTTT. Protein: CASSQGLGAPLHF.

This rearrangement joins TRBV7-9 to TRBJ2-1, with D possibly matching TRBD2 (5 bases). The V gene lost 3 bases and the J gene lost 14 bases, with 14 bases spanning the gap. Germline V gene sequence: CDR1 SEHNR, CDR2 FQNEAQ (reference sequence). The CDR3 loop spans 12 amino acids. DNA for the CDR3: TGTGCCAGCAGCTTGGGTGAGGGCTTGAAGTTCTTC. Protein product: CASSLGEGLKFF.

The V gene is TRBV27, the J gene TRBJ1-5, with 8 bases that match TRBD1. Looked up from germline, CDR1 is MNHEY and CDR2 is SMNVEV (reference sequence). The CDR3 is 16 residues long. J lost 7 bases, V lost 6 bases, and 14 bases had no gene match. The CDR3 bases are TGTGCCAGCAGCAACTCGCCAGGGGGCGCCGGCCAGCCCCAGCATTTT. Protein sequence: CASSNSPGGAGQPQHF.

CDR3 coding DNA: TGTGCCAGCAGCCAAGATGGAGAGGGGGCGAACACTGAAGCTTTCTTT. Translating it yields CASSQDGEGANTEAFF. The chain is built from TRBV14 and TRBJ1-1; 7 nucleotides align to TRBD1. V lost 0 bases and J lost 1; bases outside the gene matches: 5. This CDR3 is 16 amino acids long. Per the germline V gene, CDR1 is SGHDN and CDR2 is FVKESK.

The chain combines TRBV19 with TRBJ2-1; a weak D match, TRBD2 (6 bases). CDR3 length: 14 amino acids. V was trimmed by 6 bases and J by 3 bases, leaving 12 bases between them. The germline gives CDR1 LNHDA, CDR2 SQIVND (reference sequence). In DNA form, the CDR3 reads TGTGCCAGTAGCGGGGAGGAGTTCTACAATGAGCAGTTCTTC. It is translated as CASSGEEFYNEQFF.

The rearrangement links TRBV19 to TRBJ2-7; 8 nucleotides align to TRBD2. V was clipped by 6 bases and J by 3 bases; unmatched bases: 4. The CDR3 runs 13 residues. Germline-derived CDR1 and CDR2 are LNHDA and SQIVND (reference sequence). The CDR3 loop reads CASSGGAGYEQYF. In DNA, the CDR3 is TGTGCCAGTAGCGGGGGGGCCGGCTACGAGCAGTACTTC.

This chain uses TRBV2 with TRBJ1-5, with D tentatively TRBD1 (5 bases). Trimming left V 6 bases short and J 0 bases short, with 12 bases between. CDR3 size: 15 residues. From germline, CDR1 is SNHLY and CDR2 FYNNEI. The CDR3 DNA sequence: TGTGCCAGCAGAAAAGGGGATTCTAGCAATCAGCCCCAGCATTTT. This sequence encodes CASRKGDSSNQPQHF.

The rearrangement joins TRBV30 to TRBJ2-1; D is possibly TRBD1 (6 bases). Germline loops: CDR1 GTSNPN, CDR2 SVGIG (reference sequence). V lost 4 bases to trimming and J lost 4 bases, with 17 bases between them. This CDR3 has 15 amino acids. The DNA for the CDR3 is TGTGCCTGGATTAGTTTACAGGGAGTATACAATGAGCAGTTCTTC. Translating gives CAWISLQGVYNEQFF.

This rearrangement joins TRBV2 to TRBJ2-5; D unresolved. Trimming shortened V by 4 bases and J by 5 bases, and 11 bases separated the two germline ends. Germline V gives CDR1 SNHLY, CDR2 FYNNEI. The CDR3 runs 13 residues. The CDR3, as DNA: TGTGCCAGCAGTGGGGCTCTCGGGGAGACCCAGTACTTC. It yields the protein CASSGALGETQYF.

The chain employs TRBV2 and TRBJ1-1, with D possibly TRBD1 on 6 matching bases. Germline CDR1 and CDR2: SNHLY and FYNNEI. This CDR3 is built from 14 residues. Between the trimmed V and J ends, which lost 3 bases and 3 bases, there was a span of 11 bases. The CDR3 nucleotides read TGTGCCAGCAGTGACTCTAAGGGGGACACTGAAGCTTTCTTT. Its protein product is CASSDSKGDTEAFF.

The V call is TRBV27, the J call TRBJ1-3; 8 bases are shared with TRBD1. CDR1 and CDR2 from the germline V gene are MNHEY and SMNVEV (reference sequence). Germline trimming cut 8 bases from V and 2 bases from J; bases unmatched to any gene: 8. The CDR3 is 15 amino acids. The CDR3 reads CASLNRGRTGNTIYF. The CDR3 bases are TGTGCCAGCCTTAACAGGGGGAGGACTGGAAACACCATATATTTT.

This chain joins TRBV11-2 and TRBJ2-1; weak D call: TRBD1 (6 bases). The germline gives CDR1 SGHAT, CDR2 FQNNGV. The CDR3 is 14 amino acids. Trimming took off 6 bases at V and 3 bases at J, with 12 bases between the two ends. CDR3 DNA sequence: TGTGCCAGCAGTACCCGGACAGACTACAATGAGCAGTTCTTC. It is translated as CASSTRTDYNEQFF.

For the CDR3, the DNA is TGTGCCAGCAGCCAAGGCAGCGAGAGGGTCGAGCAGTACTTC. Protein: CASSQGSERVEQYF. This sequence joins TRBV14 and TRBJ2-7; tentative D call: TRBD2 (5 bases). The CDR3 sequence is 14 residues long. Trimming took off 1 base at V and 6 bases at J, with 13 bases between the two ends. CDR1 and CDR2 from the germline V gene are SGHDN and FVKESK.

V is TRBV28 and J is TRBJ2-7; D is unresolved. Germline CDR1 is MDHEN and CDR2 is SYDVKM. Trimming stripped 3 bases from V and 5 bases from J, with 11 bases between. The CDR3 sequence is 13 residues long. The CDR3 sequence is CASSFTTRDEQYF. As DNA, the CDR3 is TGTGCCAGCAGTTTTACCACCCGGGACGAGCAGTACTTC.

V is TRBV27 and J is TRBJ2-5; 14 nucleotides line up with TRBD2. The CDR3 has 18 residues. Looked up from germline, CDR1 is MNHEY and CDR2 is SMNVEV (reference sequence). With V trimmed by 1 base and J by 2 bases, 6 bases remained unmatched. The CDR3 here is CASSLLGTSGGVQETQYF. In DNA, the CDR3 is TGTGCCAGCAGTTTATTGGGGACTAGCGGGGGTGTACAAGAGACCCAGTACTTC.

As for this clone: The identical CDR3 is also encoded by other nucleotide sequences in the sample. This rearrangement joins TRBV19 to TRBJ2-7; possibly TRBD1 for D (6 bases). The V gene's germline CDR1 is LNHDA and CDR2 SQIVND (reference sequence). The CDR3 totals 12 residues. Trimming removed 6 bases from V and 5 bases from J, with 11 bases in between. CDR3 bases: TGTGCCAGTAGCCCGACAGGTGACGAGCAGTACTTC. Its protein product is CASSPTGDEQYF.

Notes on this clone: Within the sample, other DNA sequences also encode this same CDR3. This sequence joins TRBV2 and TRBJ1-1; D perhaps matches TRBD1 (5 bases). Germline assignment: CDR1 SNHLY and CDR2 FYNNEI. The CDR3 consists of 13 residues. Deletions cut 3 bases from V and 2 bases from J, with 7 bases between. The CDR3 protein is CASSDQGNTEAFF. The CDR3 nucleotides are TGTGCCAGCAGTGATCAGGGAAACACTGAAGCTTTCTTT.

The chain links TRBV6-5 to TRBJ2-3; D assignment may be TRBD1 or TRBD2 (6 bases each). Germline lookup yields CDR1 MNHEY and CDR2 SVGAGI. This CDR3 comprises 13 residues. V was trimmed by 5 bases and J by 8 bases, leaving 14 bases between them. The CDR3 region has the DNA TGTGCCAGCAGTGACACAGGGACTGGTACGCAGTATTTT. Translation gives CASSDTGTGTQYF.

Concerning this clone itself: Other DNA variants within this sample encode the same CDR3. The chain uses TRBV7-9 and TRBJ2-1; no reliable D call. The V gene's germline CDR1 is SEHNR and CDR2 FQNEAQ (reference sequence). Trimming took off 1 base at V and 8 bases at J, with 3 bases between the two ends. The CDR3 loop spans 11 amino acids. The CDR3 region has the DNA TGTGCCAGCAGCTTAGTAGATGAGCAGTTCTTC. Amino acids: CASSLVDEQFF.

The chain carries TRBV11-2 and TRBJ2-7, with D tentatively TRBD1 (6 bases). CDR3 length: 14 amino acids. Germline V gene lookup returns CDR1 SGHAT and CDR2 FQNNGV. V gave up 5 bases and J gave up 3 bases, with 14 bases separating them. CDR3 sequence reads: CASSTYRDRYEQYF. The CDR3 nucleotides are TGTGCCAGCAGCACCTACAGGGACCGCTACGAGCAGTACTTC. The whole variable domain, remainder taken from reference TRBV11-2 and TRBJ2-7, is EAGVAQSPRYKIIEKRQSVAFWCNPISGHATLYWYQQILGQGPKLLIQFQNNGVVDDSQLPKDRFSAERLKGVDSTLKIQPAKLEDSAVYLCASSTYRDRYEQYFGPGTRLTVT.

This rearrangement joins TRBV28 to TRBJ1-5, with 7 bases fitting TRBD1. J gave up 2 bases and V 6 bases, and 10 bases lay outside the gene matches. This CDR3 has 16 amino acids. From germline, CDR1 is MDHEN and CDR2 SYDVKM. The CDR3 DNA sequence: TGTGCCAGCAGCCCTCCCCGACAGGGCGGCAATCAGCCCCAGCATTTT. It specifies CASSPPRQGGNQPQHF.

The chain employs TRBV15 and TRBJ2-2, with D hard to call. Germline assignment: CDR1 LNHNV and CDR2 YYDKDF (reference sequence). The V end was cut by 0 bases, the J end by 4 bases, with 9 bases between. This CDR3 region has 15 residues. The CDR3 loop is CATSRDLSLTGELFF. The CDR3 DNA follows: TGTGCCACCAGCAGAGATTTGAGCCTCACCGGGGAGCTGTTTTTT.

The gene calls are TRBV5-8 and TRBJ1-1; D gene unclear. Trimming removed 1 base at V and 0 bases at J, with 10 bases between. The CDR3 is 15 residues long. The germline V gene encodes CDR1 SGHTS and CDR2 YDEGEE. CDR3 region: CASSLPQSMNTEAFF. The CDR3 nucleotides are TGTGCCAGCAGCTTGCCCCAGAGCATGAACACTGAAGCTTTCTTT.

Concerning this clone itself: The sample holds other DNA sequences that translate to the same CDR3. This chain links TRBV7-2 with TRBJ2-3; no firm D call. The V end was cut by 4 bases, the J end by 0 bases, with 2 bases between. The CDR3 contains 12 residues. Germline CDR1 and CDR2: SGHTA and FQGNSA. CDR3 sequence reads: CASSSSTDTQYF. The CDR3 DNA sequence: TGTGCCAGCAGCTCCAGCACAGATACGCAGTATTTT. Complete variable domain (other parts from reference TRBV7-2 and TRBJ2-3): GAGVSQSPSNKVTEKGKDVELRCDPISGHTALYWYRQSLGQGLEFLIYFQGNSAPDKSGLPSDRFSAERTGGSVSTLTIQRTQQEDSAVYLCASSSSTDTQYFGPGTRLTVL.

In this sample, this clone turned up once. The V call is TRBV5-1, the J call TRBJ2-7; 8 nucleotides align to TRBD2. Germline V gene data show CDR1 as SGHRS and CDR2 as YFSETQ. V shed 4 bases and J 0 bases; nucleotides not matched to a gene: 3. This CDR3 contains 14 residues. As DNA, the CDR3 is TGCGCCAGCAGCGTTAGCGGGGACTCCTACGAGCAGTACTTC. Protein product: CASSVSGDSYEQYF.

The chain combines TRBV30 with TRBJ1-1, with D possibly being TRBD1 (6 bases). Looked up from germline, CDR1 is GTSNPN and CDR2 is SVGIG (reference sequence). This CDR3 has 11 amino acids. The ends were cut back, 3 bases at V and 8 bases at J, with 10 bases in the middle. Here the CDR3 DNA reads TGTGCCTGGAGCGCAGGGGAAGAAGCTTTCTTT. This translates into CAWSAGEEAFF. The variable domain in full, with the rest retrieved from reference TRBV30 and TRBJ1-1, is SQTIHQWPATLVQPVGSPLSLECTVEGTSNPNLYWYRQAAGRGLQLLFYSVGIGQISSEVPQNLSASRPQDRQFILSSKKLLLSDSGFYLCAWSAGEEAFFGQGTRLTVV.

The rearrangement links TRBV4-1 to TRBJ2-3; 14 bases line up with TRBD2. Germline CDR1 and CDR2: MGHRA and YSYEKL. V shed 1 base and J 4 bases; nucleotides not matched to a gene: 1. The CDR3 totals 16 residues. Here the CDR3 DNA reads TGCGCCAGCAGCCAAGCGGGACTAGCGGGAGCAGATACGCAGTATTTT. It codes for CASSQAGLAGADTQYF.